These T cell receptor beta chains were read from a single sample in a study of T cells in Graves' hyperthyroidism and ophthalmopathy. TCRdb called the multiplex PCR reads again in MiXCR, with one record for every CDR3 protein. The sample records approximately 600,000 distinct CDR3 sequences, approximately 14% being singletons. The sequencing sample was made of blood. The receptors here all came from a young woman with Graves' ophthalmopathy. Each CDR3 is given with its conserved first and last residue. D genes are given only for firm matches. Clone size is given for some rows only: seen once, a few or many times, or a class if the clone is expanded.

V: TRBV6-1; size: many; D: TRBD2; J: TRBJ2-1; CDR3: CASSSSSGGSYNEQFF; DNA: TGTGCCAGCAGTTCCTCTAGCGGAGGCTCCTACAATGAGCAGTTCTTC
V: TRBV7-6; size: few; D: NA; J: TRBJ2-7; CDR3: CASSLGKTGAGYEQYF; DNA: TGTGCCAGCAGCTTAGGGAAAACAGGGGCGGGGTACGAGCAGTACTTC
V: TRBV6-6; size: few; D: TRBD1; J: TRBJ1-2; CDR3: CASSYHGTAVYGYTF; DNA: TGTGCCAGCAGTTACCATGGGACAGCCGTCTATGGCTACACCTTC
V: TRBV20-1; size: NA; D: NA; J: TRBJ2-2; CDR3: CSARDPLGTGELFF; DNA: TGCAGTGCTAGAGATCCCTTGGGCACCGGGGAGCTGTTTTTT
V: TRBV7-3; size: NA; D: NA; J: TRBJ2-1; CDR3: CASSFGGGQEQFF; DNA: TGTGCCAGCAGCTTCGGAGGGGGGCAAGAGCAGTTCTTC
V: TRBV4-3; size: many; D: NA; J: TRBJ2-1; CDR3: CASSQRSRGTEQFF; DNA: TGCGCCAGCAGCCAACGCTCTAGAGGCACCGAGCAGTTCTTC
V: TRBV7-2; size: NA; D: NA; J: TRBJ2-1; CDR3: CASSLESRKEHNEQFF; DNA: TGTGCCAGCAGCTTAGAGTCCCGGAAAGAACATAATGAGCAGTTCTTC
V: TRBV6-2/TRBV6-3; size: NA; D: TRBD1; J: TRBJ1-4; CDR3: CASSLRYAGTGSKKLFF; DNA: TGTGCCAGCAGTCTACGATACGCCGGGACAGGGTCAAAAAAACTGTTTTTT
V: TRBV12-5; size: NA; D: NA; J: TRBJ1-2; CDR3: CASGLVGGGYTF; DNA: TGTGCTAGTGGTTTGGTTGGTGGGGGCTACACCTTC
V: TRBV28; size: many; D: NA; J: TRBJ2-7; CDR3: CASSSSTKLGEQYF; DNA: TGTGCCAGCAGTTCCTCGACTAAGTTGGGCGAGCAGTACTTC
V: TRBV4-1; size: NA; D: NA; J: TRBJ2-3; CDR3: CASSQLTGRSTDTQYF; DNA: TGCGCCAGCAGCCAGCTTACAGGGAGGAGCACAGATACGCAGTATTTT
V: TRBV20-1; size: many; D: TRBD2; J: TRBJ2-1; CDR3: CSAGGLAEYNEQFF; DNA: TGCAGTGCTGGGGGACTAGCGGAGTACAATGAGCAGTTCTTC
V: TRBV28; size: many; D: NA; J: TRBJ2-1; CDR3: CASIPGPRSYNEQFF; DNA: TGTGCCAGCATCCCGGGGCCCCGCTCCTACAATGAGCAGTTCTTC
V: TRBV7-8; size: many; D: TRBD1; J: TRBJ1-3; CDR3: CASSSGGGGLGNTIYF; DNA: TGTGCCAGCAGCTCAGGGGGCGGGGGGCTAGGAAACACCATATATTTT
V: TRBV29-1; size: NA; D: NA; J: TRBJ1-2; CDR3: CSARQKTFYGYTF; DNA: TGCAGCGCACGACAGAAGACCTTCTATGGCTACACCTTC
V: TRBV5-1; size: many; D: TRBD2; J: TRBJ2-1; CDR3: CASSLGGTSGKDEQFF; DNA: TGCGCCAGCAGCTTGGGAGGGACTAGCGGTAAGGATGAGCAGTTCTTC
V: TRBV13; size: many; D: NA; J: TRBJ1-1; CDR3: CASSLSGYGNTEAFF; DNA: TGTGCCAGCAGCTTATCAGGGTATGGGAACACTGAAGCTTTCTTT
V: TRBV3-2; size: many; D: NA; J: TRBJ2-3; CDR3: CASSHYPRGASTDTQYF; DNA: TGTGCCAGCAGCCATTACCCCCGGGGAGCTAGCACAGATACGCAGTATTTT
V: TRBV19; size: NA; D: TRBD2; J: TRBJ2-1; CDR3: CASSASSGSYNEQFF; DNA: TGTGCCAGTAGTGCGTCTAGCGGCTCCTACAATGAGCAGTTCTTC
V: TRBV11-2; size: many; D: TRBD2; J: TRBJ2-1; CDR3: CASSLDRGGRAFIGSYNEQFF; DNA: TGTGCCAGCAGCTTAGACCGAGGCGGGAGGGCCTTTATCGGATCCTACAATGAGCAGTTCTTC
V: TRBV28; size: many; D: TRBD2; J: TRBJ2-3; CDR3: CASTPGGAGEDTQYF; DNA: TGTGCCAGCACCCCGGGCGGAGCGGGAGAAGATACGCAGTATTTT
V: TRBV20-1; size: many; D: NA; J: TRBJ1-5; CDR3: CSATGGQFNQPQHF; DNA: TGCAGTGCTACCGGAGGACAGTTCAATCAGCCCCAGCATTTT
V: TRBV7-3; size: many; D: TRBD1; J: TRBJ2-7; CDR3: CASSSSSTGGHEQYF; DNA: TGTGCCAGCAGCTCCTCTTCGACAGGGGGCCACGAGCAGTACTTC
V: TRBV3-1; size: many; D: TRBD1; J: TRBJ2-5; CDR3: CASSQDNRGLETQYF; DNA: TGTGCCAGCAGCCAAGATAACAGGGGGCTGGAGACCCAGTACTTC
V: TRBV27; size: NA; D: NA; J: TRBJ1-5; CDR3: CASSSHRNQPQHF; DNA: TGTGCCAGCAGTTCCCACAGAAATCAGCCCCAGCATTTT
V: TRBV7-3; size: many; D: NA; J: TRBJ2-7; CDR3: CASSLTQSGEQYF; DNA: TGTGCCAGCAGCTTAACTCAGTCTGGAGAGCAGTACTTC
V: TRBV11-2; size: many; D: NA; J: TRBJ2-7; CDR3: CASSLASGISYEQYF; DNA: TGTGCCAGCAGCTTAGCATCCGGGATATCCTACGAGCAGTACTTC
V: TRBV20-1; size: few; D: NA; J: TRBJ1-2; CDR3: CSAIGQGSYGYTF; DNA: TGCAGTGCTATAGGGCAGGGTTCCTATGGCTACACCTTC
V: TRBV28; size: many; D: NA; J: TRBJ1-5; CDR3: CASIPNGLNQPQHF; DNA: TGTGCCAGCATCCCTAACGGCCTTAATCAGCCCCAGCATTTT
V: TRBV6-5; size: many; D: NA; J: TRBJ1-2; CDR3: CASSYPYTGTDFYGYTF; DNA: TGTGCCAGCAGTTACCCTTATACCGGGACGGATTTCTATGGCTACACCTTC
V: TRBV27; size: few; D: TRBD2; J: TRBJ2-1; CDR3: CASTPGTSGKGEQFF; DNA: TGTGCCAGCACTCCCGGGACTAGCGGGAAGGGTGAGCAGTTCTTC
V: TRBV29-1; size: many; D: NA; J: TRBJ1-2; CDR3: CSVVVGYGYTF; DNA: TGCAGCGTTGTTGTGGGTTATGGCTACACCTTC
V: TRBV3-1; size: many; D: NA; J: TRBJ1-1; CDR3: CASSQGSLAGPRGMNTEAFF; DNA: TGTGCCAGCAGCCAAGGAAGCCTAGCAGGGCCGAGGGGGATGAACACTGAAGCTTTCTTT
V: TRBV10-3; size: NA; D: TRBD2; J: TRBJ2-1; CDR3: CAISSIEGLAGGPRLQFF; DNA: TGTGCCATCAGTTCTATCGAGGGGCTAGCGGGAGGGCCCAGGCTTCAGTTCTTC
V: TRBV18; size: NA; D: TRBD1; J: TRBJ1-4; CDR3: CASSPPGPGQDNEKLFF; DNA: TGTGCCAGCTCACCACCGGGACCGGGACAGGACAATGAAAAACTGTTTTTT
V: TRBV9; size: many; D: NA; J: TRBJ2-3; CDR3: CARERPSTDTQYF; DNA: TGTGCCAGAGAGAGACCTAGCACAGATACGCAGTATTTT